This T cell receptor beta chain was obtained from a study of regulatory T cells in long-lasting Graves disease. Construction of TCR beta libraries relied on iRepertoire HTBI primers and on Arm-PCR targeting CDR3 regions. TCRdb analysed the multiplex PCR reads with MiXCR anew, one entry per CDR3 protein. Of about 470,000 distinct CDR3 sequences in the sample, approximately 15% are singletons; the top ten hold approximately 15%. Time point reported: newly diagnosed GD, antithyroid drugs for less than 3 months. The TCR library was made from RNA that had been extracted from PBMCs in TRIzol. These same records also appear under a second study, on T cells in Graves' hyperthyroidism and ophthalmopathy. In that study: Based on clinical symptoms, serum thyroxine and TRAb, thyroid ultrasound and orbital computed tomography, diagnoses were reached.

The source of this sequence is a woman in her 30s with Graves disease. Source: peripheral blood mononuclear cells (PBMCs), taken at new diagnosis, from a patient treated with antithyroid drugs.

The CDR3 bases are TGTGCCAGCATGTCATCGCGTTCGAGGACCATATATTTT. Protein sequence: CASMSSRSRTIYF. The chain carries TRBV28 and TRBJ1-3; D call uncertain. Per the germline V gene, CDR1 is MDHEN and CDR2 is SYDVKM. The ends were cut back, 7 bases at V and 10 bases at J, with 17 bases in the middle. The length of the CDR3 is 13 residues.